This T cell receptor (beta chain) was sequenced in a study of radiation and T cells in renal cell carcinoma. Study context: Nephrectomy followed 15 Gy stereotactic body radiation by 4 weeks. Notes on the study in general: In blood, top tumor clones expanded by 2 weeks, shrinking by 4.

Libraries were prepared by immunoSEQ multiplex PCR; TCRdb keeps only in-frame clonotypes and omits some of them. In the table there are under 150,000 clones, 75% to 85% of which are singletons. The time point denotes: blood 2 weeks post-SBRT. Noted treatment: 15 Gy SBRT to primary tumor, nephrectomy 4 weeks later. Blood was sampled at baseline, 2 weeks and 4 weeks after SBRT. Clear cell pathology was present in this patient's renal cell carcinoma. Germline V gene data show CDR1 as SGHTA and CDR2 as FQGNSA. The CDR3 covers 15 residues. J was trimmed by 6 bases and V by 6 bases; bases with no gene match: 7. This clone has a single count. Its antigen is not known.

The rearrangement uses TRBV7-2 and TRBJ2-7; TRBD2 matches at 14 bases. Sequencing used blood, obtained from a patient whose treatment included radiotherapy and nephrectomy. This sequence was found in a woman in her fifties or sixties with renal cell carcinoma. The CDR3 DNA follows: TGTGCCAGCAGTCCCGGGGGACTAGCGGGAGCCGAGCAGTACTTC. Translating gives CASSPGGLAGAEQYF.